Each of the 19 T cell receptor beta chains below was sequenced from the same sample in a study of cytomegalovirus exposure and HLA in healthy donors. PCR was performed using 60 Vbeta and 13 Jbeta primers. Here immunoSEQ multiplex PCR was the method, and the copy in TCRdb shows in-frame clones only, minus some. Of over 75,000 clones in the sample, roughly 75% were seen once. Sequenced sample: PBMCs. The receptor source for this set is a woman aged 55-70 years in good health and CMV-seronegative.

This rearrangement joins TRBV28 to TRBJ1-5; no clear D. The CDR3 runs 13 residues. Germline V gene data show CDR1 as MDHEN and CDR2 as SYDVKM. The DNA of the CDR3 is TGTGCAATTGCCCGGTACAGCAATCAGCCCCAGCATTTT. It is translated as CAIARYSNQPQHF. The whole variable domain, remainder taken from reference TRBV28 and TRBJ1-5, is DVKVTQSSRYLVKRTGEKVFLECVQDMDHENMFWYRQDPGLGLRLIYFSYDVKMKEKGDIPEGYSVSREKKERFSLILESASTNQTSMYLCAIARYSNQPQHFGDGTRLSIL.

This clone appeared a few times. V and J are TRBV20-1 and TRBJ2-3, with 7 bases aligning to TRBD1. Looked up from germline, CDR1 is DFQATT and CDR2 is SNEGSKA (reference sequence). CDR3 length equals 11 residues. Trimming took 6 bases from V and 6 from J; bases not matched to a gene: 3. The CDR3 region has the DNA TGCAGTGCCACAGGGGTCGATACGCAGTATTTT. Its protein product is CSATGVDTQYF.

The rearrangement joins TRBV5-1 to TRBJ1-1; 12 bases fit TRBD1. This CDR3 has 16 residues. CDR1 is SGHRS and CDR2 is YFSETQ in the germline V gene. V gave up 3 bases and J gave up 4 bases; unmatched junction bases: 7. CDR3 sequence: CASSWGQGALGTEAFF. The CDR3 DNA reads as TGCGCCAGCAGCTGGGGACAGGGGGCTTTGGGCACTGAAGCTTTCTTT.

This chain links TRBV7-8 with TRBJ2-5; 11 bases match TRBD2. CDR3 length: 17 amino acids. With 1 base clipped from V and 2 bases from J, the junction kept 6 bases outside the gene matches. Germline V gene lookup returns CDR1 SGHVS and CDR2 FQNEAQ. The CDR3 protein is CASSLVSLAGGQETQYF. The CDR3 nucleotides read TGTGCCAGCAGCTTAGTATCTCTAGCGGGGGGACAAGAGACCCAGTACTTC.

V gene TRBV7-2 combines with J gene TRBJ2-5; 8 bases map to TRBD1. V was pared by 5 bases and J by 1 base, with 6 bases of the junction left unmatched. The length of the CDR3 is 15 residues. The germline V gene encodes CDR1 SGHTA and CDR2 FQGNSA. The CDR3 sequence is CASSVMTGAQETQYF. Written as DNA, the CDR3 is TGTGCCAGCAGCGTGATGACAGGGGCCCAAGAGACCCAGTACTTC.

The chain recombines TRBV5-1 with TRBJ1-5; D gene ambiguous. The CDR3 contains 13 residues. Germline V CDR1 and CDR2: SGHRS, YFSETQ. The V and J ends lost 1 base and 4 bases respectively, with 6 bases between them. The CDR3 spells CASSLYGNQPQHF. Written as DNA, the CDR3 is TGCGCCAGCAGCTTGTACGGGAATCAGCCCCAGCATTTT.

This clone was counted between two and nine times. The rearrangement links TRBV6-5 to TRBJ2-2; a weak D match, TRBD2 (5 bases). CDR1 is MNHEY and CDR2 is SVGAGI in the germline V gene. The CDR3 has 14 residues. V was pared by 4 bases and J by 1 base, with 7 bases between. The CDR3 sequence: CASSSGLNTGELFF. DNA of the CDR3: TGTGCCAGCAGTTCAGGACTGAACACCGGGGAGCTGTTTTTT.

The chain has TRBV19 and TRBJ1-2, with D perhaps TRBD1 (5 bases). There are 14 residues in the CDR3. V shed 7 bases and J shed 8 bases, with 20 bases lying between them. In germline, CDR1 is LNHDA, CDR2 SQIVND (reference sequence). CDR3: CASNHRTGIGGYTF. The CDR3 bases are TGTGCCAGTAATCACCGTACAGGAATCGGGGGCTACACCTTC.

CDR3 DNA sequence: TGTGCCATCAGTTCTTCCGGGACAGGGGAAATCCACGAGCAGTACTTC. This translates into CAISSSGTGEIHEQYF. This chain links TRBV10-3 with TRBJ2-5, with 10 bases that match TRBD1. The assigned J gene may be wrong: the sequence end matches TRBJ2-7 better. The germline CDR1 and CDR2 sequences are ENHRY and SYGVKD. There are 16 residues in the CDR3.

The rearrangement uses TRBV4-3 and TRBJ2-2; maybe TRBD1 (6 bases). V dropped 0 bases and J dropped 6 bases, with 8 bases sitting between them. CDR1 and CDR2 from the germline V gene are LGHNA and YSLEER. The CDR3 sequence is 14 residues long. The CDR3: CASSQEAGAGELFF. CDR3 DNA: TGCGCCAGCAGCCAAGAGGCAGGGGCCGGGGAGCTGTTTTTT.

The rearrangement joins TRBV6-5 to TRBJ2-7, with 7 bases identical to TRBD2. This CDR3 is built from 14 residues. After removal of 6 bases from V and 2 bases from J, the junction contained 7 bases not matched to a gene. Germline CDR1 is MNHEY and CDR2 is SVGAGI. Here the CDR3 DNA reads TGTGCCAGCAGCTGGAGCGGGGCAACCTACGAGCAGTACTTC. It is translated as CASSWSGATYEQYF.

In DNA form, the CDR3 reads TGTGCCAGCAGCTCGACTAGCGGGACTCAAGAGACCCAGTACTTC. It codes for CASSSTSGTQETQYF. This chain connects TRBV5-4 to TRBJ2-5; 11 bases are a match to TRBD2. Trimming took 3 bases from V and 2 from J; bases not matched to a gene: 3. The CDR3 contains 15 residues. Germline lookup yields CDR1 SGHNT and CDR2 YYREEE (reference sequence).

The chain carries TRBV10-3 and TRBJ1-2, with a possible D match to TRBD1 (6 bases). Germline V CDR1 and CDR2: ENHRY, SYGVKD. This CDR3 is built from 14 residues. V was pared by 5 bases and J by 2 bases, with 12 bases between. Here the CDR3 reads CAISQDSRNYGYTF. The DNA of the CDR3 is TGTGCCATCAGTCAGGACAGCCGCAACTATGGCTACACCTTC.

V is TRBV27 and J is TRBJ2-5; D unresolved. V shed 0 bases and J shed 5 bases, with 16 bases lying between them. Germline V gives CDR1 MNHEY, CDR2 SMNVEV (reference sequence). The CDR3 contains 16 residues. The CDR3 sequence: CASSLSARLVGETQYF. CDR3 bases: TGTGCCAGCAGTTTATCGGCGAGGCTAGTCGGGGAGACCCAGTACTTC.

The chain couples TRBV5-4 to TRBJ2-5; 12 bases match TRBD2. V was pared by 2 bases and J by 5 bases, with 10 bases of the junction left unmatched. This CDR3 has 17 residues. Germline CDR1 and CDR2: SGHNT and YYREEE (reference sequence). CDR3 nucleotides: TGTGCCAGCAGCTTCCCCTTTACTAGCGGGAGGCCGGAGACCCAGTACTTC. Its protein product is CASSFPFTSGRPETQYF.

The V and J genes are TRBV9 and TRBJ2-2; D is perhaps TRBD1 (6 bases). The germline V gene encodes CDR1 SGDLS and CDR2 YYNGEE. V lost 4 bases, J lost 5 bases, and 12 bases lay in between. There are 14 residues in the CDR3. The CDR3 sequence is CASSPRTETGELFF. The DNA for the CDR3 is TGTGCCAGCAGCCCTCGGACAGAGACCGGGGAGCTGTTTTTT.

The V gene is TRBV5-4, the J gene TRBJ2-1; 8 bases match TRBD2. Looked up from germline, CDR1 is SGHNT and CDR2 is YYREEE (reference sequence). V shed 4 bases and J 7 bases; nucleotides not matched to a gene: 10. The CDR3 is made up of 15 amino acids. The CDR3 protein is CASSPGLESGNEQFF. The CDR3, as DNA: TGTGCCAGCAGCCCGGGACTAGAGTCTGGGAATGAGCAGTTCTTC.

The chain is built from TRBV9 and TRBJ1-5, with D perhaps matching TRBD1 (5 bases). This CDR3 has 15 amino acids. Trimming cost V 4 bases and J 4 bases, with 15 bases left between them. The germline V gene encodes CDR1 SGDLS and CDR2 YYNGEE. CDR3 region: CASSRGGSPNQPQHF. The CDR3 coding sequence is TGTGCCAGCAGCCGCGGGGGGTCCCCGAATCAGCCCCAGCATTTT.

Only one count was recorded for this clone. The chain carries TRBV6-5 and TRBJ2-7; tentatively, D is TRBD2 (6 bases). Germline values: CDR1 MNHEY, CDR2 SVGAGI. The CDR3 is made up of 14 amino acids. V was trimmed by 2 bases and J by 7 bases, leaving 15 bases between them. The CDR3: CASSYRDGSREQYF. In nucleotides, the CDR3 is TGTGCCAGCAGTTACCGGGACGGGAGTCGGGAGCAGTACTTC.